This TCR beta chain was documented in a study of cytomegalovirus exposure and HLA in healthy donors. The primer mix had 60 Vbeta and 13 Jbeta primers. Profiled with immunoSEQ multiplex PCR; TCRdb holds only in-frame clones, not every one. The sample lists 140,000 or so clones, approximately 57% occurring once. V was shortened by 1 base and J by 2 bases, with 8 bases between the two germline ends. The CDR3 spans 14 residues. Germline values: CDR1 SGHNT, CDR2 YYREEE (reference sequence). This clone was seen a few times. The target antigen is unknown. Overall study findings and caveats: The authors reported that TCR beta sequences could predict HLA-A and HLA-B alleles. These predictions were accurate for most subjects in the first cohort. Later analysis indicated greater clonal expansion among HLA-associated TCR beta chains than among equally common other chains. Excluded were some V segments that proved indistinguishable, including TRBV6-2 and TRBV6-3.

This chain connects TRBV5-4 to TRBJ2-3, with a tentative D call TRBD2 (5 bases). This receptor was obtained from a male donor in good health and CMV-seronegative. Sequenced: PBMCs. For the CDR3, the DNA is TGTGCCAGCAGCTTGCGAGGGTACACAGATACGCAGTATTTT. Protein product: CASSLRGYTDTQYF.